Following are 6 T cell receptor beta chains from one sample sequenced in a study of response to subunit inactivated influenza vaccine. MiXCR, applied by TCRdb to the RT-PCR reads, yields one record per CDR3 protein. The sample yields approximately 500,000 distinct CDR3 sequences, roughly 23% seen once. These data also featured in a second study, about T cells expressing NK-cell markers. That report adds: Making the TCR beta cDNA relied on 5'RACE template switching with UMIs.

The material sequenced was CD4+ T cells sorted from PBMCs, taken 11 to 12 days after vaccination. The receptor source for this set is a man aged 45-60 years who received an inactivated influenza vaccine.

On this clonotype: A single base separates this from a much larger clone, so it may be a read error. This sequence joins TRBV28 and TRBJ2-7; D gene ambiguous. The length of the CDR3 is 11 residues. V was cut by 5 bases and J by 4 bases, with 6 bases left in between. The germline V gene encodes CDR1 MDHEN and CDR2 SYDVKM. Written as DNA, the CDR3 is TGTGCCAGCAGTCCCATGTACGAGCAGTACTTC. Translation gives CASSPMYEQYF.

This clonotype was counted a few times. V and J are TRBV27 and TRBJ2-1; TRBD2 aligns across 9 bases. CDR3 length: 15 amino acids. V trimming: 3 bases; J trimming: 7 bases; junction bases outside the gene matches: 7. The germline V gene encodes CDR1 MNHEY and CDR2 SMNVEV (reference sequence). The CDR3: CASSFPAGGRNEQFF. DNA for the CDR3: TGTGCCAGCAGTTTTCCAGCGGGAGGTAGAAATGAGCAGTTCTTC.

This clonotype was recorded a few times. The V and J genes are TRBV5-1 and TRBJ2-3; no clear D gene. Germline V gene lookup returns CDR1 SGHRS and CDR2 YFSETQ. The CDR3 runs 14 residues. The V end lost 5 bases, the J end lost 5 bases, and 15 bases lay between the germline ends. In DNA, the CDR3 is TGCGCCAGCAGTGACGGGTCCTATGGAGATACGCAGTATTTT. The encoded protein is CASSDGSYGDTQYF.

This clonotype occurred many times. The CDR3 protein is CASSQVQGRGNEKLFF. The CDR3 DNA reads TGCGCCAGCAGCCAAGTCCAGGGCCGGGGTAATGAAAAACTGTTTTTT. The chain recombines TRBV4-3 with TRBJ1-4; a possible D gene is TRBD1 (5 bases). The CDR3 loop spans 16 amino acids. Per the germline V gene, CDR1 is LGHNA and CDR2 is YSLEER. Trimming removed 1 base at V and 4 bases at J, with 13 bases between.

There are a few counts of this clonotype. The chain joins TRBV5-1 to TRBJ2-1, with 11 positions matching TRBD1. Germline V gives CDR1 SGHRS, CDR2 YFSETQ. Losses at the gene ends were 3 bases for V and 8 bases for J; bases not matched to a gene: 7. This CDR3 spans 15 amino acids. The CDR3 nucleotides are TGCGCCAGCAGCTCCGGGACAGGGGGAAAGGATGAGCAGTTCTTC. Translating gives CASSSGTGGKDEQFF.

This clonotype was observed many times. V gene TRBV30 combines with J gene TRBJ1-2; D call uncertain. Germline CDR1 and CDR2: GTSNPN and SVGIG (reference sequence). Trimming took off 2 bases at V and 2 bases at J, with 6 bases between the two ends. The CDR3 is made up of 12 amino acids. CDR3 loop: CAWSTPNYGYTF. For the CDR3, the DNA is TGTGCCTGGAGTACCCCCAACTATGGCTACACCTTC.